A single sample gave rise to the 26 T cell receptor beta chains below, sequenced in a study of shared clonotypes between healthy human individuals. As defined, naive CD8 cells were CD45RO-negative and positively selected for CCR7, with terminally differentiated effector memory CD45RA+ cells excluded. Clones were sequenced by immunoSEQ multiplex PCR, and TCRdb holds only the in-frame ones, with some missing. The sample carries some 2.1 million clones, 85% to 95% recorded once. The sequenced sample consisted of naive CD8+ T cells from PBMCs. The receptors come from a man between 18 and 35 years old in good health. Some clones in this sample may be carry-over from other donors' samples.

The chain recombines TRBV7-2 with TRBJ2-7; 15 nucleotides line up with TRBD2. Germline CDR1 and CDR2: SGHTA and FQGNSA. The CDR3 loop spans 16 amino acids. V trimming: 8 bases; J trimming: 2 bases; junction bases outside the gene matches: 7. The CDR3: CASEAGLAGGTYEQYF. The CDR3 nucleotides are TGTGCCAGCGAGGCGGGACTAGCGGGAGGTACCTACGAGCAGTACTTC. Full variable domain (missing parts from reference TRBV7-2 and TRBJ2-7): GAGVSQSPSNKVTEKGKDVELRCDPISGHTALYWYRQSLGQGLEFLIYFQGNSAPDKSGLPSDRFSAERTGGSVSTLTIQRTQQEDSAVYLCASEAGLAGGTYEQYFGPGTRLTVT.

This chain links TRBV19 with TRBJ2-3, with D unresolved. CDR1 is LNHDA, CDR2 SQIVND, per germline (reference sequence). Trimming took off 0 bases at V and 2 bases at J, with 9 bases between the two ends. The CDR3 has 15 amino acids. Here the CDR3 reads CASSIDDTFTDTQYF. The CDR3, as DNA: TGTGCCAGTAGTATAGATGACACTTTCACAGATACGCAGTATTTT.

The chain links TRBV7-9 to TRBJ2-2; tentatively, D is TRBD1 (6 bases). The CDR3 is 19 amino acids. CDR1 SEHNR and CDR2 FQNEAQ come from the germline V gene (reference sequence). V was pared by 4 bases and J by 0 bases, with 21 bases between. The CDR3 sequence is CASSYRGPRTASNTGELFF. The CDR3 region has the DNA TGTGCCAGCAGCTATAGGGGACCCAGGACAGCCTCGAACACCGGGGAGCTGTTTTTT.

The rearrangement uses TRBV28 and TRBJ2-3; TRBD1 or TRBD2 may be the D gene (5 bases each). Deletions cut 3 bases from V and 6 bases from J, with 16 bases between. The CDR3 is 15 residues long. CDR1 is MDHEN and CDR2 is SYDVKM in the germline V gene. The CDR3, as DNA: TGTGCCAGCAGTTTCCGGGACCGCCCCGTGGATACGCAGTATTTT. The encoded protein is CASSFRDRPVDTQYF.

The V gene is TRBV27, the J gene TRBJ2-7; no definite D call. Trimming removed 5 bases from V and 3 bases from J, with 11 bases in between. The CDR3 length is 13 residues. CDR1 is MNHEY, CDR2 SMNVEV, per germline (reference sequence). The chain's CDR3 is CASSIRLGYEQYF. DNA of the CDR3: TGTGCCAGCAGTATACGCCTCGGCTACGAGCAGTACTTC.

With regard to this clone: Sequence at one end of the junction differs from germline and may be a read error. V and J are TRBV29-1 and TRBJ1-1, with D possibly TRBD1 on 5 matching bases. The CDR3 loop spans 12 amino acids. Germline CDR1 is SQVTM and CDR2 is ANQGSEA. The DNA of the CDR3 is TGCAGCGTTGTTCTCCTCGGGACTGGAGCTTTCTTT. It codes for CSVVLLGTGAFF.

The V gene is TRBV10-1, the J gene TRBJ2-1; D may be TRBD1 or TRBD2 (5 bases each). Deletions cut 3 bases from V and 6 bases from J, with 12 bases between. The CDR3 is made up of 14 amino acids. Germline lookup yields CDR1 WNHNN and CDR2 SYGVQD (reference sequence). CDR3 nucleotide sequence: TGCGCCAGCAGTGATAGGACGAGGGGCAATGAGCAGTTCTTC. This encodes CASSDRTRGNEQFF.

The chain carries TRBV19 and TRBJ2-7; perhaps TRBD1 as D (6 bases). V was clipped by 3 bases and J by 0 bases, with 12 bases between them. This CDR3 comprises 15 residues. Germline-derived CDR1 and CDR2 are LNHDA and SQIVND (reference sequence). CDR3 protein: CASSIRTGTSYEQYF. The DNA of the CDR3 is TGTGCCAGTAGTATTAGAACAGGGACCTCCTACGAGCAGTACTTC.

V usage is TRBV28 and J usage is TRBJ2-1; 8 bases are shared with TRBD2. The CDR3 is 16 residues long. V dropped 6 bases and J dropped 2; count of bases not matched to a gene: 9. Germline V CDR1 and CDR2: MDHEN, SYDVKM. Written as DNA, the CDR3 is TGTGCCAGCAGATATCGGGAGGGCACAACCTACAATGAGCAGTTCTTC. It is translated as CASRYREGTTYNEQFF.

This clone has only one observation. This chain connects TRBV27 to TRBJ2-5; no clear D gene. CDR3 length: 15 amino acids. Trimming cost V 4 bases and J 1 base, with 13 bases left between them. Germline V CDR1 and CDR2: MNHEY, SMNVEV (reference sequence). The CDR3 region has the DNA TGTGCCAGCAGTTCTTACGGTGGGATCCAAGAGACCCAGTACTTC. The encoded protein is CASSSYGGIQETQYF.

The V and J genes are TRBV7-9 and TRBJ1-2, with D possibly being TRBD1 (5 bases). The CDR3 length is 16 residues. The germline CDR1 and CDR2 sequences are SEHNR and FQNEAQ (reference sequence). Trimming removed 5 bases from V and 4 bases from J, with 20 bases in between. CDR3 DNA: TGTGCCAGCAGCCCAGGGATTATGGGGATGTCCTATGGCTACACCTTC. Translated: CASSPGIMGMSYGYTF.

This chain joins TRBV28 and TRBJ2-5, with D tentatively TRBD2 (6 bases). Trimming pared 6 bases from V and 4 bases from J, leaving 18 bases between. Germline CDR1 reads MDHEN; CDR2 reads SYDVKM. The CDR3 spans 15 residues. DNA of the CDR3: TGTGCCAGCAGCTCGACTAGGGAGAGCCGAGAGACCCAGTACTTC. Protein: CASSSTRESRETQYF. Together with reference TRBV28 and TRBJ2-5, the CDR3 gives the full variable domain: DVKVTQSSRYLVKRTGEKVFLECVQDMDHENMFWYRQDPGLGLRLIYFSYDVKMKEKGDIPEGYSVSREKKERFSLILESASTNQTSMYLCASSSTRESRETQYFGPGTRLLVL.

Only one count was recorded for this clone. The chain has TRBV12-5 and TRBJ2-3; tentatively, D is TRBD2 (6 bases). Trimming pared 5 bases from V and 4 bases from J, leaving 13 bases between. Germline CDR1 is LGHNT and CDR2 is FRNRAP. The CDR3 covers 14 residues. CDR3 amino acids: CASGAPGVADTQYF. The CDR3 DNA follows: TGTGCTAGTGGTGCACCGGGGGTCGCAGATACGCAGTATTTT.

The V and J genes are TRBV5-5 and TRBJ1-1, with 8 bases fitting TRBD1. After removal of 3 bases from V and 1 base from J, the junction contained 5 bases not matched to a gene. Germline V gene lookup returns CDR1 SGHKS and CDR2 YYEKEE (reference sequence). This CDR3 has 15 amino acids. The chain's CDR3 is CASSSRTGKNTEAFF. The CDR3 DNA reads as TGTGCCAGCAGCTCTCGGACAGGGAAGAACACTGAAGCTTTCTTT.

The chain is built from TRBV20-1 and TRBJ2-7, with D tentatively TRBD1 (5 bases). The CDR3 has 11 amino acids. Germline V gives CDR1 DFQATT, CDR2 SNEGSKA (reference sequence). Here the CDR3 reads CRAGQSHEQYF. CDR3 sequence (DNA): TGCAGAGCAGGGCAGTCCCACGAGCAGTACTTC.

This clone showed up just a few times. The gene calls are TRBV5-8 and TRBJ1-5; D unclear. The germline V and J ends were trimmed by 0 bases and 2 bases, with 9 bases remaining between them. The CDR3 runs to 15 residues. Germline V gene lookup returns CDR1 SGHTS and CDR2 YDEGEE. This CDR3 is CASSLGGWGNQPQHF. Here the CDR3 DNA reads TGTGCCAGCAGCTTGGGGGGATGGGGCAATCAGCCCCAGCATTTT.

The rearrangement uses TRBV29-1 and TRBJ2-7; 9 nucleotides line up with TRBD1. This CDR3 is 13 amino acids long. Germline assignment: CDR1 SQVTM and CDR2 ANQGSEA. The J segment lost 2 bases and the V segment lost 7 bases, leaving 6 bases of the junction unmatched. The CDR3 loop reads CSARTGETYEQYF. DNA for the CDR3: TGCAGCGCAAGGACAGGGGAAACCTACGAGCAGTACTTC.

The genes are TRBV6-1 and TRBJ2-7; TRBD2 matches 10 bases. The V gene end was trimmed by 6 bases and the J gene end by 4 bases; junction bases not matched to a gene: 9. CDR1 and CDR2 (germline): MNHNS, SASEGT. The CDR3 runs to 15 residues. The CDR3 region has the DNA TGTGCCAGCAGAGTGGAACTAGCGGGATTGTACGAGCAGTACTTC. It yields the protein CASRVELAGLYEQYF.

The sample holds a few counts of this clone. The gene calls are TRBV5-4 and TRBJ1-4; TRBD1 is a possible D gene (5 bases). Germline V gives CDR1 SGHNT, CDR2 YYREEE (reference sequence). V shed 5 bases and J shed 5 bases, with 16 bases lying between them. The CDR3 loop spans 15 amino acids. The CDR3 sequence is CASRQWGRLNEKLFF. As DNA, the CDR3 is TGTGCCAGCAGACAGTGGGGACGCTTAAATGAAAAACTGTTTTTT.

The rearrangement uses TRBV5-1 and TRBJ2-1, with D possibly being TRBD2 (5 bases). The CDR3 consists of 16 residues. The V and J ends lost 3 bases and 4 bases respectively, with 17 bases between them. Germline lookup yields CDR1 SGHRS and CDR2 YFSETQ. The CDR3: CASSYRLEGGYNEQFF. CDR3 in DNA: TGCGCCAGCAGCTACCGCTTAGAGGGTGGGTACAATGAGCAGTTCTTC.

Remarks on this clone: The same CDR3 arises from other DNA sequences in this sample as well. The CDR3 DNA is TGTGCCAGCAGTTTAGGGCGGACGTATGAGCAGTTCTTC. Protein product: CASSLGRTYEQFF. This rearrangement joins TRBV27 to TRBJ2-1; D is unclear. Trimming stripped 2 bases from V and 8 bases from J, with 10 bases between. This CDR3 is built from 13 residues. Germline V gene lookup returns CDR1 MNHEY and CDR2 SMNVEV (reference sequence).

The chain has TRBV7-9 and TRBJ2-7; D may be TRBD2 (5 bases). This CDR3 has 17 amino acids. Per germline, CDR1 SEHNR and CDR2 FQNEAQ (reference sequence). Between the trimmed V and J ends, which lost 2 bases and 0 bases, there was a span of 17 bases. The CDR3 is CASSLTGLNPSSYEQYF. The CDR3, as DNA: TGTGCCAGCAGCTTAACGGGGTTGAATCCTAGCTCCTACGAGCAGTACTTC.

Regarding this clone: Other nucleotide sequences in the sample specify the same CDR3. The chain carries TRBV30 and TRBJ1-1, with TRBD1 as a possible D gene (5 bases). This CDR3 spans 13 amino acids. Trimming removed 0 bases from V and 3 bases from J, with 8 bases in between. Germline V gives CDR1 GTSNPN, CDR2 SVGIG (reference sequence). The CDR3 spells CAWSVQGHTEAFF. CDR3 coding DNA: TGTGCCTGGAGTGTTCAGGGACACACTGAAGCTTTCTTT.

The chain carries TRBV30 and TRBJ1-2; D not certain. From germline, CDR1 is GTSNPN and CDR2 SVGIG (reference sequence). This CDR3 region has 11 residues. V lost 3 bases and J 8 bases, leaving 10 bases between the germline ends. The DNA of the CDR3 is TGTGCCTGGAGCACTAGTTGGGGCTACACCTTC. Translated: CAWSTSWGYTF.

The chain carries TRBV7-2 and TRBJ2-3; the match to TRBD2 covers 12 bases. The V and J ends lost 7 bases and 5 bases, in that order; junction bases with no gene match: 16. CDR1 SGHTA and CDR2 FQGNSA come from the germline V gene. This CDR3 contains 18 residues. CDR3 protein: CASIPFPSRLAGEDTQYF. CDR3 DNA: TGTGCCAGCATCCCCTTCCCCTCGAGACTAGCGGGAGAAGATACGCAGTATTTT.

This clone has a single count. The chain uses TRBV2 and TRBJ1-2; the match to TRBD1 covers 7 bases. Germline V CDR1 and CDR2: SNHLY, FYNNEI. The CDR3 loop spans 16 amino acids. Germline trimming cut 6 bases from V and 3 bases from J; bases unmatched to any gene: 13. The CDR3 loop reads CASSSFDRARYYGYTF. CDR3 DNA sequence: TGTGCCAGCAGCTCTTTTGACAGGGCCCGCTACTATGGCTACACCTTC.